Listed here is a single T cell receptor beta chain. These data come from a study of shared clonotypes between healthy human individuals. The method was immunoSEQ multiplex PCR; TCRdb's version includes in-frame clones alone and lacks a portion of them. Among about 1.5 million clones listed, 98% were seen once. Germline loops: CDR1 SGHRS, CDR2 YFSETQ. CDR3 length: 15 amino acids. Trimming took 1 base from V and 3 from J, leaving 13 bases between them. The TCR originated in a man aged 25 to 40 in good health. The chain has TRBV5-1 and TRBJ1-1; no clear D. Sequencing input: naive CD4+ T cells sorted from blood. Noted subset: CD45RA+ positively selected. The CDR3 loop is CASSLLAPRDTEAFF. The CDR3 DNA sequence: TGCGCCAGCAGCTTGCTGGCCCCCCGGGACACTGAAGCTTTCTTT.